This T cell receptor beta chain was profiled in a study of OX40 agonist ivuxolimab in advanced cancers. Study results and limitations: The antigen specificity of the peripheral T cells (those that were expanded) was not determined. Averaging showed that CD8+ T cells had more expanded clones than CD4+ did. Also present in some nonresponders was a low level of normalized T-cell clonal expansion.

In regard to this clone: Its antigen is not identified.

The length of the CDR3 is 15 residues. With V trimmed by 6 bases and J by 7 bases, 8 bases remained unmatched. Germline CDR1 reads SGHTA; CDR2 reads FQGNSA. Some clones are missing from TCRdb's copy, which holds only in-frame ones; the method was immunoSEQ multiplex PCR. The sample has 98,000 or so clones, about 88% seen once; the top ten hold 0.82%. The clonotype originates from an adult with an advanced solid tumor such as melanoma, head and neck, liver or kidney cancer. The V gene is TRBV7-2, the J gene TRBJ2-2; the match to TRBD1 covers 10 bases. The material sequenced was CD4+ or CD8+ T cells sorted from blood, taken in a trial of the OX40 agonist ivuxolimab. The DNA of the CDR3 is TGTGCCAGCAGGGCGGGACAGGGGAGCGGCGGGGAGCTGTTTTTT. It is translated as CASRAGQGSGGELFF.